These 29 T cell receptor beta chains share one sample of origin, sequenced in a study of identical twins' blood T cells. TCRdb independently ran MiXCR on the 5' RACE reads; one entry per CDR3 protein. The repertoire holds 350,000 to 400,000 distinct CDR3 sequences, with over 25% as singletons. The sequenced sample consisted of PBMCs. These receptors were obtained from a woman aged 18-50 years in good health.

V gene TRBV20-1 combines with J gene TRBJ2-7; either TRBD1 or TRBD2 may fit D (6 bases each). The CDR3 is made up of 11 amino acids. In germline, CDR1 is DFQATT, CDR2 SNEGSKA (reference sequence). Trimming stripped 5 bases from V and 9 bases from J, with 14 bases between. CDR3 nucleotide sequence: TGCAGTGCTGTAACGGGGGCCGTGCAGTACTTC. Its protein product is CSAVTGAVQYF.

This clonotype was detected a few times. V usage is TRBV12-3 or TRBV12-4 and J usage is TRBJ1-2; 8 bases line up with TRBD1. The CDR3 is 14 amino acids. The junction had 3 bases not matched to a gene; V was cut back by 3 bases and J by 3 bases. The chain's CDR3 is CASSFQGADYGYTF. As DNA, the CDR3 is TGTGCCAGCAGTTTCCAGGGGGCGGACTATGGCTACACCTTC.

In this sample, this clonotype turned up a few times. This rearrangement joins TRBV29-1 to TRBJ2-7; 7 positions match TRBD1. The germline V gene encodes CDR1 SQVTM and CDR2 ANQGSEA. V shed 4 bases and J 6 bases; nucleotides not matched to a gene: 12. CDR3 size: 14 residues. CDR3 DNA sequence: TGCAGCGTTGTTGGCGGTAGGGGGCTGAGCGAGCAGTACTTC. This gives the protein CSVVGGRGLSEQYF.

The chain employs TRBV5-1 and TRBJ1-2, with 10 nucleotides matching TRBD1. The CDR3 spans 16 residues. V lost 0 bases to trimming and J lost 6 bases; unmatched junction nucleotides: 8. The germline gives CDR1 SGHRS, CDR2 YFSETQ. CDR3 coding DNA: TGCGCCAGCAGCTTGGTAGTTGGGGGACAGGGGCATGGCTACACCTTC. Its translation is CASSLVVGGQGHGYTF.

The CDR3 sequence is CSARDYVYTEAFF. The CDR3 DNA sequence: TGCAGTGCTAGAGATTACGTGTACACTGAAGCTTTCTTT. V gene TRBV20-1 combines with J gene TRBJ1-1, with D unresolved. CDR3 length: 13 amino acids. V dropped 0 bases and J dropped 3 bases, with 8 bases sitting between them. The germline V gene has CDR1 DFQATT and CDR2 SNEGSKA (reference sequence).

CDR3 loop: CASSYWDRWREAFF. The CDR3 DNA reads TGTGCCAGCAGTTACTGGGACAGGTGGCGGGAAGCTTTCTTT. This chain connects TRBV6-5 to TRBJ1-1, with 8 bases fitting TRBD1. CDR3 size: 14 residues. With 1 base clipped from V and 8 bases from J, the junction kept 6 bases outside the gene matches. CDR1 is MNHEY, CDR2 SVGAGI, per germline.

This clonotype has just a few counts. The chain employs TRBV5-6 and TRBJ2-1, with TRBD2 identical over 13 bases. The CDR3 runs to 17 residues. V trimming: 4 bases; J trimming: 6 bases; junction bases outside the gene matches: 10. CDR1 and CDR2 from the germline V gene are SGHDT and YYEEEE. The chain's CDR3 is CASSGETSGRPFNEQFF. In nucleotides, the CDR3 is TGTGCCAGCAGCGGCGAGACTAGCGGGAGGCCCTTCAATGAGCAGTTCTTC.

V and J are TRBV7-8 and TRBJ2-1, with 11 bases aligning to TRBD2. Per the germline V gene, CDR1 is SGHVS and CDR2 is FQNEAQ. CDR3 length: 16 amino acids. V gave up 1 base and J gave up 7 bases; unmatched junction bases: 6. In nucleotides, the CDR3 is TGTGCCAGCAGCTTAGAGGGCGCTAGCGGGAGGAATGAGCAGTTCTTC. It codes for CASSLEGASGRNEQFF.

The CDR3 region is CSARDPSGANVLTF. CDR3 DNA sequence: TGCAGTGCTAGAGATCCCTCTGGGGCCAACGTCCTGACTTTC. This rearrangement joins TRBV20-1 to TRBJ2-6; D unresolved. Germline V gene data show CDR1 as DFQATT and CDR2 as SNEGSKA (reference sequence). The CDR3 contains 14 residues. Trimming left V 0 bases short and J 0 bases short, with 3 bases between.

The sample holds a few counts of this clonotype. CDR3 amino acids: CASSLQGNNSPLHF. The CDR3 region has the DNA TGTGCCAGCAGCCTACAGGGGAATAATTCACCCCTCCACTTT. The chain carries TRBV12-3 or TRBV12-4 and TRBJ1-6; TRBD1 agrees at 7 bases. Trimming cost V 6 bases and J 5 bases; bases outside gene matches: 4. The CDR3 runs 14 residues.

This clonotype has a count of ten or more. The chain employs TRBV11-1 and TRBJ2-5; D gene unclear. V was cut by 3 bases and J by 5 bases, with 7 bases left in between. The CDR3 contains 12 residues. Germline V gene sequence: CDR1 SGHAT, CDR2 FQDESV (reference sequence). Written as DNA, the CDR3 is TGTGCCAGCAGCTTGAGTCGGGAGACCCAGTACTTC. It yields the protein CASSLSRETQYF.

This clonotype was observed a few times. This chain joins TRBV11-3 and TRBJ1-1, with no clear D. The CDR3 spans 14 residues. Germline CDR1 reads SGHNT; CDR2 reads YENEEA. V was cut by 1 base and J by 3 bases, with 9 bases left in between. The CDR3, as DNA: TGTGCCAGCAGCTTAGTGCTGGGATACACTGAAGCTTTCTTT. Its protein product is CASSLVLGYTEAFF.

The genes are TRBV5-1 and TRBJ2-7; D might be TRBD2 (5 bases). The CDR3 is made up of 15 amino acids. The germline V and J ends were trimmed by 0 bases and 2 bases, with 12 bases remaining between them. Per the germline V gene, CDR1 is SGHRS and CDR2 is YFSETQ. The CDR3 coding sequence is TGCGCCAGCAGCTTGGAACGGGGTTTAACCTACGAGCAGTACTTC. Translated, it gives CASSLERGLTYEQYF.

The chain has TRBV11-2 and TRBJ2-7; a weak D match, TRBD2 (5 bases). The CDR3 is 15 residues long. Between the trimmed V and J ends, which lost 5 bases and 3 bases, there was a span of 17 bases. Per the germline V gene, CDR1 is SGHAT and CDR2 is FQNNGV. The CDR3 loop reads CASSMHREPLYEQYF. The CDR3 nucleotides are TGTGCCAGCAGCATGCACCGGGAACCTCTCTACGAGCAGTACTTC.

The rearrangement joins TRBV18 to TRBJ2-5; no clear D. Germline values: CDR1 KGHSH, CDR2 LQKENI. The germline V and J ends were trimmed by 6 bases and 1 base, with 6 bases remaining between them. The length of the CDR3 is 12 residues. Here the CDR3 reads CASSSPQETQYF. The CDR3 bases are TGTGCCAGCTCCTCCCCCCAAGAGACCCAGTACTTC.

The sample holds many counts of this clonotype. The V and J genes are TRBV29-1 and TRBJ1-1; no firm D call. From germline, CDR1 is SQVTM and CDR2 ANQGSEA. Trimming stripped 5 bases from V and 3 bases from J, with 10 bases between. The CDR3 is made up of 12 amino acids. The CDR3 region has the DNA TGCAGCGTTCACCCAGGAGACACTGAAGCTTTCTTT. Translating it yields CSVHPGDTEAFF.

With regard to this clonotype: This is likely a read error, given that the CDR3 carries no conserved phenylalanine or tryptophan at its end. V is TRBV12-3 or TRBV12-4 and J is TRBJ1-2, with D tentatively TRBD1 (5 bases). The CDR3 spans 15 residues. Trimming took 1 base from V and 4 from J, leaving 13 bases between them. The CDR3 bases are TGTGCCAGCAGTTTAGGTGCCGGGACCCGCTATGGCTACACCGTC. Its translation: CASSLGAGTRYGYTV.

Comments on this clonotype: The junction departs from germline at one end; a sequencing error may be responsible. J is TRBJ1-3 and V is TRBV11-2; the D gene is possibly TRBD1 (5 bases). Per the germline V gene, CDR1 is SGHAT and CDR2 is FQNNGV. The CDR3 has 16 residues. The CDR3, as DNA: TGTGCCAGCAGCTTAGATCGAGCAGGGATTGGAAACACCGTATATTTT. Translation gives CASSLDRAGIGNTVYF.

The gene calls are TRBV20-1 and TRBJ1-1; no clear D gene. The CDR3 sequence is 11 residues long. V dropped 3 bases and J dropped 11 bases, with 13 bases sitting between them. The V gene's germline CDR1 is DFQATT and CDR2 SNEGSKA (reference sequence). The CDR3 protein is CSARSELEAFF. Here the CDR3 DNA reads TGCAGTGCTAGGTCGGAGTTAGAGGCTTTCTTT.

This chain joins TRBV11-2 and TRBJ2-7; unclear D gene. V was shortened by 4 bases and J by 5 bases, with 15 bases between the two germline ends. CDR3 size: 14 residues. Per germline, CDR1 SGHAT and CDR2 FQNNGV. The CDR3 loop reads CASSWTRNLHEQYF. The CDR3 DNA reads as TGTGCCAGCAGCTGGACCAGGAATCTCCACGAGCAGTACTTC.

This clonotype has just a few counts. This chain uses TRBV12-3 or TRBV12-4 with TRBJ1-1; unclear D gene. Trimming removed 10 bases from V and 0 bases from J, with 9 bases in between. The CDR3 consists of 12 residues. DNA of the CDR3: TGTGCCACCGGGAAGTTGAACACTGAAGCTTTCTTT. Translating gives CATGKLNTEAFF.

Here the CDR3 DNA reads TGCAGTGCCTCACGGGGGGGCGCGAAAGCTTCGAACACTGAAGCTTTCTTT. Protein sequence: CSASRGGAKASNTEAFF. The J gene is TRBJ1-1, the V gene TRBV20-1; possible D gene TRBD1, 6 bases. Germline CDR1 reads DFQATT; CDR2 reads SNEGSKA (reference sequence). The CDR3 is 17 residues long. The V gene lost 6 bases and the J gene lost 1 base, with 24 bases spanning the gap.

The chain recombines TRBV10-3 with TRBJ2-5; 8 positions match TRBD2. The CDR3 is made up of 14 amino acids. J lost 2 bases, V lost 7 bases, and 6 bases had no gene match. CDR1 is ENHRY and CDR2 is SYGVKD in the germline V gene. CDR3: CAIKRGIWQETQYF. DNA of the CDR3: TGTGCCATCAAGCGGGGGATTTGGCAAGAGACCCAGTACTTC.

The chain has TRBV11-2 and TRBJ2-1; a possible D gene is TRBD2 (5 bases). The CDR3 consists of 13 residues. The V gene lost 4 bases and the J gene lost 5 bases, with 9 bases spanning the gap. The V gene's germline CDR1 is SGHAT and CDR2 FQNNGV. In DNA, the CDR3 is TGTGCCAGCAGCTCCCCGAGGGACAATGAGCAGTTCTTC. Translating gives CASSSPRDNEQFF.

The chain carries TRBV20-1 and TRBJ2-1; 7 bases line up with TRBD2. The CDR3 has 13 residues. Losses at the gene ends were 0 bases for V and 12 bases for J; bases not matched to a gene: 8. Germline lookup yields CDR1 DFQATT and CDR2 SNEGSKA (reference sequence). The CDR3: CSARDSGRFMQFF. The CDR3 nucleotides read TGCAGTGCTAGAGATAGCGGGCGGTTCATGCAGTTCTTC.

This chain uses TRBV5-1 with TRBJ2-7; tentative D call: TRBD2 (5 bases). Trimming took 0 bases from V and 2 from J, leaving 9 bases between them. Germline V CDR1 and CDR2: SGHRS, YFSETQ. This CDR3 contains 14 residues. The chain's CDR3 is CASSLDGGAYEQYF. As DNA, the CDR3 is TGCGCCAGCAGCTTGGATGGAGGAGCCTACGAGCAGTACTTC.

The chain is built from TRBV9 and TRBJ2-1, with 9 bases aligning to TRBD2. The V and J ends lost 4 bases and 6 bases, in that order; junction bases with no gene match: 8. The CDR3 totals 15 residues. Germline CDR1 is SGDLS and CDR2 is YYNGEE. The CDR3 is CASSSAGGPGNEQFF. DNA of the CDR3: TGTGCCAGCAGCTCGGCGGGGGGGCCAGGCAATGAGCAGTTCTTC.

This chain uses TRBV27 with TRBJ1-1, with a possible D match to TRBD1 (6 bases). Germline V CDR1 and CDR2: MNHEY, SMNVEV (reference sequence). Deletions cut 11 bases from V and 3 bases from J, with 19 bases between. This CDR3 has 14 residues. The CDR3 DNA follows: TGTGCCTCCGGGAGGGACATTACCCACACTGAAGCTTTCTTT. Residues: CASGRDITHTEAFF.

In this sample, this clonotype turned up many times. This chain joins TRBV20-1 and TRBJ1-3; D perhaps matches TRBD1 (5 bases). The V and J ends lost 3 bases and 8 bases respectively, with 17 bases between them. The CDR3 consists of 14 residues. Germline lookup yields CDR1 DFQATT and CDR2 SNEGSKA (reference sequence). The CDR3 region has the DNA TGCAGTGCTAGTCTACACCTGGGGGGGGACACCATATATTTT. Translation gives CSASLHLGGDTIYF.